This TCR beta chain was documented in a study of shared clonotypes between healthy human individuals. General study findings and limits: Some naive CD4 clonotypes, roughly 5%, turned up in common across four donors.

Every subset's genomic DNA went evenly onto several immunoSEQ plates. TCRdb keeps only in-frame clones here, not all; method: immunoSEQ multiplex PCR. The sample lists 630,000 or so clones; roughly 98% were seen once. In the case of this clone: Its antigen is undetermined.

Deletions cut 1 base from V and 6 bases from J, with 13 bases between. Germline V gene lookup returns CDR1 SGHAT and CDR2 FQNNGV. The CDR3 has 15 amino acids. CD45RO-negative, CCR7-positively selected cells formed the naive CD8 fraction, excluding terminally differentiated effector memory CD45RA+ cells. The sample taken for sequencing was naive CD8+ T cells sorted from blood. The chain employs TRBV11-2 and TRBJ1-5; D perhaps matches TRBD1 (5 bases). The receptor was derived from a man aged 25-40 years in good health. The CDR3: CASSLGRAGSQPQHF. As DNA, the CDR3 is TGTGCCAGCAGCTTAGGCAGGGCTGGGAGTCAGCCCCAGCATTTT. The full variable domain, completed using reference TRBV11-2 and TRBJ1-5, is EAGVAQSPRYKIIEKRQSVAFWCNPISGHATLYWYQQILGQGPKLLIQFQNNGVVDDSQLPKDRFSAERLKGVDSTLKIQPAKLEDSAVYLCASSLGRAGSQPQHFGDGTRLSIL.